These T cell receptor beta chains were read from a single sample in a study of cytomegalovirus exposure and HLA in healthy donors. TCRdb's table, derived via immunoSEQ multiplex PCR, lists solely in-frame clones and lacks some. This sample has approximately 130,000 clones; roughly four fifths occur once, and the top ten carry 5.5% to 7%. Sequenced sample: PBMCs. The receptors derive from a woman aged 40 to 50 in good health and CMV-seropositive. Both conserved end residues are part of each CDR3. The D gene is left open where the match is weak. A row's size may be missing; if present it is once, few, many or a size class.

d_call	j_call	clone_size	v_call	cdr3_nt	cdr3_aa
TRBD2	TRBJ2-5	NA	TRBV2	TGTGCCAGCAGTGGACTAGCGGGAGGGGAGACCCAGTACTTC	CASSGLAGGETQYF
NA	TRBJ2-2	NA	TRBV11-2	TGTGCCAGCAGCTTCCCAGGGCCAGGGCAGCAGAACACCGGGGAGCTGTTTTTT	CASSFPGPGQQNTGELFF
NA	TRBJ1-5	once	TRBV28	TGTGCCAGCAGTTTAACACAGGGTAGCAATCAGCCCCAGCATTTT	CASSLTQGSNQPQHF
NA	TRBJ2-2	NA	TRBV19	TGTGCCAGTAGTCTCCTCGGCGGTCTTCCGAACACCGGGGAGCTGTTTTTT	CASSLLGGLPNTGELFF
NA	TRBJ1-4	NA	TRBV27	TGTGCCAGCGCCCTGGAGAGGATACCCAATGAAAAACTGTTTTTT	CASALERIPNEKLFF
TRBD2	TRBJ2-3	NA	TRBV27	TGTGCCAGCAGTTTAAGAGTAGCGGGTAGCACAGATACGCAGTATTTT	CASSLRVAGSTDTQYF
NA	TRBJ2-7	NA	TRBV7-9	TGTGCCAGCAGCTTAGCTTCCAGCTACGAGCAGTACTTC	CASSLASSYEQYF
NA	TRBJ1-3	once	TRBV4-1	TGCGCCAGCAGCCAACCCGACAGGAATGGAAACACCATATATTTT	CASSQPDRNGNTIYF
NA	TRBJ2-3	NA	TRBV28	TGTGCCAGCAGTGCTCCCTACAGGGAAGGGTTGACAGATACGCAGTATTTT	CASSAPYREGLTDTQYF
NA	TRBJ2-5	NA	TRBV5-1	TGCGCCAGCAGCATTAGACAGCTCCAAGAGACCCAGTACTTC	CASSIRQLQETQYF
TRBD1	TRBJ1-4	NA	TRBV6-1	TGTGCCAGCAGTGAAGCGGTAGGGACAGCCCGGGAAAAACTGTTTTTT	CASSEAVGTAREKLFF
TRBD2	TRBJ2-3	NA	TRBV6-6	TGTGCCAGCAGGTCGACTAGCGGGGGGTTAGATACGCAGTATTTT	CASRSTSGGLDTQYF
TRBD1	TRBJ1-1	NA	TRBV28	TGTGCCAGCAGTTTCAGTCCCGGGACAGGGGGCGACACTGAAGCTTTCTTT	CASSFSPGTGGDTEAFF
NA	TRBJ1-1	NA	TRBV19	TGTGCCAGTAGTCCCGGGACAATGAACACTGAAGCTTTCTTT	CASSPGTMNTEAFF
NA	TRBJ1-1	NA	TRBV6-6	TGTGCCAGCAGTTACTCTGGGGGGACTGAAGCTTTCTTT	CASSYSGGTEAFF
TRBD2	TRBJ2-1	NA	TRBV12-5	TGTGCTAGTGCCAATCTAGCGGAGTCCTACAATGAGCAGTTCTTC	CASANLAESYNEQFF
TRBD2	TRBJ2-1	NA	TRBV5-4	TGTGCCAGCTTCGGGAGGGGCTCCTACAATGAGCAGTTCTTC	CASFGRGSYNEQFF
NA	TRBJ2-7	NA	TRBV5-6	TGTGCCAGCAGCTTGGTAGGGGGGGGAACACAATCCTACGAGCAGTACTTC	CASSLVGGGTQSYEQYF
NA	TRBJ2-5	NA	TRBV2	TGTGCCAGCAACGACGGCAGAGGAGAAGCGACCCAGTACTTC	CASNDGRGEATQYF
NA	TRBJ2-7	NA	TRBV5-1	TGCGCCAGCAGCACCCCGGGACTGCTTTACGAGCAGTACTTC	CASSTPGLLYEQYF
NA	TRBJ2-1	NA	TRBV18	TGTGCCAGCTCACCTCTAGCGGAGGGGGGAAAAAAGTTCTTC	CASSPLAEGGKKFF
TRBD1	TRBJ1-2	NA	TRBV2	TGTGCCAGTTACCGGGACAGGGGAAATGGCTACACCTTC	CASYRDRGNGYTF
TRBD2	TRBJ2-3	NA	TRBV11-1	TGTGCCAGCAGCGCGTATAGCGGGAGCCTCACAGATACGCAGTATTTT	CASSAYSGSLTDTQYF
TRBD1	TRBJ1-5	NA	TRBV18	TGTGCCAGCTCACCGACAGGGGGCGGGCAGCCCCAGCATTTT	CASSPTGGGQPQHF
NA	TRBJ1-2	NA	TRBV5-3	TGTGCCAGAAGTCAGTCCCCCGGACAGCTTTTGTCTAACTATGGCTACACCTTC	CARSQSPGQLLSNYGYTF
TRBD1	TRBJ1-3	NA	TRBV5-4	TGTGCCAGCAGTTCACAGGGGGCGGCTGGAAACACCATATATTTT	CASSSQGAAGNTIYF
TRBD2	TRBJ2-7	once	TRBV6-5	TGTGCCAGCAGTTACTCTACGGGAGGGAACGAGCAGTACTTC	CASSYSTGGNEQYF
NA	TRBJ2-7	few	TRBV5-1	TGCGCCAGCAGACGGGACAATGGACGCGAGCAGTACTTC	CASRRDNGREQYF